This paragraph reports one T cell receptor beta chain. What it binds is not known. The data were taken from a study of OX40 agonist ivuxolimab in advanced cancers. At the level of the study: Dose-escalation patients had hepatocellular carcinoma, melanoma, renal cell or head and neck cancer. General study findings and limits: The CD4+ and CD8+ T cells in the blood had expanded clonally by week 6 at 0.1 to 3.0 mg/kg.

Sequencing used immunoSEQ multiplex PCR; TCRdb keeps in-frame clones, though not all of them. The data show some 6,100 clones, about 86% seen once. The CDR3 contains 14 residues. V lost 4 bases and J 6 bases, leaving 17 bases between the germline ends. The germline gives CDR1 SGDLS, CDR2 YYNGEE. The V and J genes are TRBV9 and TRBJ2-7, with TRBD1 as a possible D gene (5 bases). The sequenced sample was CD4+ or CD8+ T cells sorted from blood, obtained in a trial of the OX40 agonist ivuxolimab. This TCR was sampled from an adult with an advanced solid tumor such as melanoma, head and neck, liver or kidney cancer. The CDR3 region has the DNA TGTGCCAGCAGCTCTACCAACGGCAGGGCCGAGCAGTACTTC. The encoded protein is CASSSTNGRAEQYF. Filled out from reference TRBV9 and TRBJ2-7, the complete variable domain reads DSGVTQTPKHLITATGQRVTLRCSPRSGDLSVYWYQQSLDQGLQFLIQYYNGEERAKGNILERFSAQQFPDLHSELNLSSLELGDSALYFCASSSTNGRAEQYFGPGTRLTVT.